This T cell receptor (beta chain) emerged from a study of CD8+CD57+ T cells in acquired aplastic anemia (dated by TCRdb to the late 2010s). Context from the whole study: Extracted DNA from sorted CD4+ and CD8+ cells averaged about 3 ug, ranging from roughly 0.17 to 27.4 ug. An average of approximately 10 million reads for CD4+ cells and under 13 million reads for CD8+ cells was obtained from healthy donor samples.

The germline V gene (reference sequence) sets CDR1 to LNHDA and CDR2 to SQIVND. V is reduced by 4 bases and J by 7 bases, leaving a spacing of 11 bases between them. The CDR3 holds 14 amino acids from the cysteine to the phenylalanine. CDR3 DNA is the only sequence kept; it has 42 bases, read in frame from the first base. For this clonotype: Its target antigen remains unknown. Nothing much larger sits one base from this clone, and base qualities are not available.

Genomic DNA served as template for TCR beta VDJ combination and CDR3 sequence profiling. TCR repertoire sequencing was run on an Illumina HiSeq 2000. The paper's data handling went like this. Repertoires were assessed using TRBV/TRBJ rearrangement plots, CDR3 size and DJ length profiles, and Simpson's diversity index. The most abundant DNA sequence in the deep sequencing data was defined as the immunodominant clone. CDR3 amino acid sequences were screened for sharing across subjects and compared with published repertoires and the VDJdb database. TCRdb cleaned the public reads at Q25 with fastp, built clones with MiXCR and kept in-frame beta chains. Rows are unified per CDR3 protein, each entry keeping the most common DNA and genes. TCRdb's processing, not the study's, gives the V and J calls here. In this sample the table shows around 230,000 distinct CDR3 sequences, approximately 60% of which occur a single time. The top ten clones comprise about 29% of the sample.

Paper-wide results and their limitations: Around 28 CD8+ CDR3 sequences were found to be shared between patients and controls, but these sequences appeared to be highly expressed in patients and within the immunodominant clones of the patients. CD8+ Simpson's diversity did not differ significantly between patients and healthy controls (P=0.060).

In this study, sorted CD4+ and CD8+ T cells from the blood of healthy subjects and of severe aplastic anemia patients had their TCR repertoires deep-sequenced. Ficoll-Paque density gradient centrifugation was used to isolate peripheral blood mononuclear cells. Before DNA extraction, CD4+ and CD8+ T cells were sorted with FACS or magnetic beads. The material sequenced was sorted CD4+, CD8+, or CD8+CD57+ T cells (not recorded which) from PBMCs. The chain is encoded by TRBV19 joined to TRBJ1-6; a weak D assignment points to TRBD1 (5 bases agree). This TCR was sampled from a human donor in good health. CDR3 region: CASSTGSGNSPLHF. The DNA is TGTGCCAGTAGTACAGGGTCAGGGAATTCACCCCTCCACTTT.